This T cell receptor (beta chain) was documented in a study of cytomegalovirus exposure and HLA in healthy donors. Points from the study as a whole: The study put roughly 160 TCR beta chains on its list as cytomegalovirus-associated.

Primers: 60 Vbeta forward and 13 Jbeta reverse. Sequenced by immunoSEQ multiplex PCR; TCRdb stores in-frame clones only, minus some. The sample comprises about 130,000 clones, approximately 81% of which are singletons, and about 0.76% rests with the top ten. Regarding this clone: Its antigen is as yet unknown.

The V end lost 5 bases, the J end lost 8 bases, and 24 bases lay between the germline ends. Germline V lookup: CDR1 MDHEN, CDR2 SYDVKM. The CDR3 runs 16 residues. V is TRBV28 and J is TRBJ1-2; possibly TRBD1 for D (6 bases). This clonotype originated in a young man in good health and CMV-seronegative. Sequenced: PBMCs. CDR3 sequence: CASSPTGTGNLYGYTF. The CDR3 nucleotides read TGTGCCAGCAGTCCCACAGGGACCGGAAACCTATACGGCTACACCTTC.